The 26 T cell receptor beta chains reported below all come from one sample, sequenced in a study of shared clonotypes between healthy human individuals (dated by TCRdb to about 2020). Receptors were amplified or captured by the immunoSEQ multiplex PCR assay. TCRdb took over this immuneACCESS table, retaining in-frame rearrangements with V and J assigned. Such tables are incomplete; in checked studies, under half of the missing clones stem from an unresolved V gene, and the remainder is unexplained. This sample comprises about 180,000 clones, approximately 92% of them detected only once. The ten largest clones take up around 0.067% of the sample. Sequenced: naive CD4+ T cells sorted from blood. The sample's cell subset or site label, decoded: CD45RA+ positively selected. The source is a woman aged 25-40 years in good health.

V is TRBV18 and J is TRBJ1-4; D is perhaps TRBD1 (6 bases). Germline CDR1 reads KGHSH; CDR2 reads LQKENI. The ends were cut back, 6 bases at V and 0 bases at J, with 8 bases in the middle. The CDR3 totals 14 residues. The CDR3 DNA follows: TGTGCCAGCTCCTGGACAGCAACTAATGAAAAACTGTTTTTT. It codes for CASSWTATNEKLFF.

The V gene is TRBV7-8, the J gene TRBJ2-7; 7 bases fit TRBD1. Germline assignment: CDR1 SGHVS and CDR2 FQNEAQ. V shed 1 base, J shed 3 bases, and the junction held 9 bases outside the gene matches. The CDR3 is made up of 16 amino acids. CDR3 residues: CASSLGGRDSIYEQYF. DNA of the CDR3: TGTGCCAGCAGCTTAGGGGGCAGGGACAGTATCTACGAGCAGTACTTC.

This chain links TRBV7-9 with TRBJ1-4; TRBD1 might be the D (5 bases). Trimming left V 7 bases short and J 5 bases short, with 17 bases between. The CDR3 spans 15 residues. The germline V gene has CDR1 SEHNR and CDR2 FQNEAQ (reference sequence). Here the CDR3 DNA reads TGTGCCAGCACCGACCCCCAGGGAACAAATGAAAAACTGTTTTTT. This translates into CASTDPQGTNEKLFF.

The chain carries TRBV30 and TRBJ1-1, with D perhaps matching TRBD1 (5 bases). The germline CDR1 and CDR2 sequences are GTSNPN and SVGIG (reference sequence). CDR3 length equals 18 residues. Trimming took 0 bases from V and 1 from J, leaving 21 bases between them. The CDR3 region is CAWSVVRYIGHWNTEAFF. The CDR3 region has the DNA TGTGCCTGGAGTGTTGTAAGATACATCGGACACTGGAACACTGAAGCTTTCTTT. Variable domain in full (rest from reference TRBV30 and TRBJ1-1): SQTIHQWPATLVQPVGSPLSLECTVEGTSNPNLYWYRQAAGRGLQLLFYSVGIGQISSEVPQNLSASRPQDRQFILSSKKLLLSDSGFYLCAWSVVRYIGHWNTEAFFGQGTRLTVV.

V and J are TRBV11-1 and TRBJ1-4, with D hard to call. Germline V gene lookup returns CDR1 SGHAT and CDR2 FQDESV (reference sequence). Trimming pared 4 bases from V and 0 bases from J, leaving 9 bases between. CDR3 length equals 15 residues. In DNA form, the CDR3 reads TGTGCCAGCAGCTCCTGGTCGGCAACTAATGAAAAACTGTTTTTT. It encodes CASSSWSATNEKLFF. The entire variable domain, with the rest obtained from reference TRBV11-1 and TRBJ1-4, is as follows: EAEVAQSPRYKITEKSQAVAFWCDPISGHATLYWYRQILGQGPELLVQFQDESVVDDSQLPKDRFSAERLKGVDSTLKIQPAELGDSAMYLCASSSWSATNEKLFFGSGTQLSVL.

The chain couples TRBV7-9 to TRBJ1-2, with D unresolved. Germline assignment: CDR1 SEHNR and CDR2 FQNEAQ (reference sequence). The germline V and J ends were trimmed by 4 bases and 4 bases, with 4 bases remaining between them. The CDR3 is 11 amino acids. The CDR3 DNA is TGTGCCAGCAGCTCGAGCTATGGCTACACCTTC. Encoded protein: CASSSSYGYTF.

The chain has TRBV5-8 and TRBJ2-3, with D perhaps TRBD2 (5 bases). Trimming removed 0 bases at V and 4 bases at J, with 12 bases between. This CDR3 has 15 residues. CDR1 SGHTS and CDR2 YDEGEE come from the germline V gene. Here the CDR3 DNA reads TGTGCCAGCAGCTTGGGAGGGAGTTCAGCAGATACGCAGTATTTT. It specifies CASSLGGSSADTQYF.

The chain couples TRBV6-6 to TRBJ1-2, with TRBD1 matching over 11 bases. V shed 6 bases and J 8 bases; nucleotides not matched to a gene: 8. Per the germline V gene, CDR1 is MNHNY and CDR2 is SVGAGI (reference sequence). The CDR3 has 14 amino acids. The CDR3 DNA sequence: TGTGCCAGCAGGGCCCCGGGACAGGGGGTAGGCTACACCTTC. This gives the protein CASRAPGQGVGYTF.

The chain employs TRBV5-4 and TRBJ2-7; 15 bases are shared with TRBD2. With V trimmed by 4 bases and J by 4 bases, 6 bases remained unmatched. The length of the CDR3 is 16 residues. Germline CDR1 and CDR2: SGHNT and YYREEE (reference sequence). In nucleotides, the CDR3 is TGTGCCAGCAGCCAACCCGGGACTAGCGGGAGGTACGAGCAGTACTTC. This translates into CASSQPGTSGRYEQYF.

The rearrangement uses TRBV27 and TRBJ2-7; TRBD1 matches at 7 bases. V shed 8 bases and J 3 bases; nucleotides not matched to a gene: 7. CDR3 length equals 13 residues. CDR1 MNHEY and CDR2 SMNVEV come from the germline V gene (reference sequence). In DNA form, the CDR3 reads TGTGCCAGCCGCCAGGACAGGCACTACGAGCAGTACTTC. This gives the protein CASRQDRHYEQYF.

The V gene is TRBV7-9, the J gene TRBJ2-7, with 8 bases identical to TRBD1. The CDR3 extends over 14 amino acids. V lost 5 bases and J lost 2; bases outside the gene matches: 5. Germline V lookup: CDR1 SEHNR, CDR2 FQNEAQ (reference sequence). In DNA, the CDR3 is TGTGCCAGCAGCCCAGACAGGGGCCCCTACGAGCAGTACTTC. Translated: CASSPDRGPYEQYF.

This chain connects TRBV7-9 to TRBJ2-1; D might be TRBD1 (6 bases). The germline V gene has CDR1 SEHNR and CDR2 FQNEAQ (reference sequence). Trimming shortened V by 1 base and J by 5 bases, and 9 bases separated the two germline ends. The CDR3 has 14 amino acids. The CDR3 protein is CASSLVWDNNEQFF. CDR3 DNA: TGTGCCAGCAGCTTAGTGTGGGACAACAATGAGCAGTTCTTC.

V gene TRBV28 combines with J gene TRBJ2-5; no definite D call. Germline V gene data show CDR1 as MDHEN and CDR2 as SYDVKM. V lost 4 bases, J lost 3 bases, and 6 bases lay in between. The CDR3 is made up of 12 amino acids. The CDR3 region is CASSSPKETQYF. In nucleotides, the CDR3 is TGTGCCAGCAGTTCCCCTAAAGAGACCCAGTACTTC.

V is TRBV2 and J is TRBJ1-4, with a possible D match to TRBD1 (6 bases). Germline CDR1 and CDR2: SNHLY and FYNNEI. The CDR3 spans 19 residues. Trimming shortened V by 5 bases and J by 0 bases, and 22 bases separated the two germline ends. CDR3 loop: CASSTTGGDSIATNEKLFF. CDR3 bases: TGTGCCAGCAGTACGACAGGCGGGGACTCTATCGCAACTAATGAAAAACTGTTTTTT.

The chain employs TRBV28 and TRBJ2-5; 7 nucleotides align to TRBD1. The J call is uncertain, as TRBJ2-7 better fits the DNA end. The CDR3 loop spans 15 amino acids. Germline CDR1 is MDHEN and CDR2 is SYDVKM. DNA for the CDR3: TGTGCCAGCAGCCTAGGCCAGGGGGTGATCTACGAGCAGTACTTC. Its protein is CASSLGQGVIYEQYF.

The chain is built from TRBV27 and TRBJ1-1; 12 bases fit TRBD1. The CDR3 totals 18 residues. V shed 3 bases, J shed 0 bases, and the junction held 8 bases outside the gene matches. In germline, CDR1 is MNHEY, CDR2 SMNVEV (reference sequence). CDR3 protein: CASSLGDRGRIMNTEAFF. The CDR3 DNA reads TGTGCCAGCAGTTTGGGGGACAGGGGGCGGATTATGAACACTGAAGCTTTCTTT.

This clone has a handful of counts. The chain has TRBV27 and TRBJ1-4; 8 positions agree with TRBD1. Germline V lookup: CDR1 MNHEY, CDR2 SMNVEV (reference sequence). There are 14 residues in the CDR3. Losses at the gene ends were 5 bases for V and 8 bases for J; bases not matched to a gene: 7. The CDR3 loop is CASSRQGLGEKLFF. CDR3 nucleotides: TGTGCCAGCAGTCGACAGGGGCTAGGGGAAAAACTGTTTTTT.

This chain connects TRBV7-3 to TRBJ2-1, with 13 bases fitting TRBD2. The CDR3 consists of 21 residues. J gave up 0 bases and V 5 bases, and 16 bases lay outside the gene matches. The germline V gene encodes CDR1 SGHTA and CDR2 FQGTGA. In nucleotides, the CDR3 is TGTGCCAGCAGCCATTCCGGACCCGGGACTAGCGGGGCTAGCTCCTACAATGAGCAGTTCTTC. Its translation: CASSHSGPGTSGASSYNEQFF.

The chain uses TRBV5-1 and TRBJ2-2; TRBD1 is a possible D gene (6 bases). This CDR3 region has 15 residues. V gave up 0 bases and J gave up 6 bases, with 12 bases separating them. The V gene's germline CDR1 is SGHRS and CDR2 YFSETQ. CDR3 region: CASSLGGGEPGELFF. DNA of the CDR3: TGCGCCAGCAGCTTGGGAGGGGGAGAACCCGGGGAGCTGTTTTTT.

The chain couples TRBV11-2 to TRBJ2-7; D possibly corresponds to TRBD2 (6 bases). V shed 4 bases and J shed 7 bases, with 26 bases lying between them. This CDR3 region has 17 residues. Per the germline V gene, CDR1 is SGHAT and CDR2 is FQNNGV. The CDR3 bases are TGTGCCAGCAGCTACCAACGGGTTCGTCCCTTAGGAGGGGAGCAGTACTTC. It codes for CASSYQRVRPLGGEQYF.

A note on this clone: This same CDR3 is encoded by further DNA sequences in the sample. The chain employs TRBV28 and TRBJ1-5; the match to TRBD1 covers 7 bases. V shed 4 bases and J 2 bases; nucleotides not matched to a gene: 2. Germline-derived CDR1 and CDR2 are MDHEN and SYDVKM. This CDR3 is built from 14 residues. CDR3 in amino acids: CASSSGQGNQPQHF. The CDR3 DNA reads TGTGCCAGCAGTTCAGGACAGGGCAATCAGCCCCAGCATTTT.

V is TRBV9 and J is TRBJ1-5; the D is unclear. The V gene's germline CDR1 is SGDLS and CDR2 YYNGEE. Trimming cost V 4 bases and J 1 base, with 15 bases left between them. The CDR3 length is 16 residues. The CDR3 DNA follows: TGTGCCAGCAGCTCCGGCACCGGAGGAAGCAATCAGCCCCAGCATTTT. It encodes CASSSGTGGSNQPQHF.

The CDR3 DNA reads as TGCGCCAGCACTCAAAGATCGGACAGGCAGCGAGCATACGAGCAGTACTTC. Its protein is CASTQRSDRQRAYEQYF. This sequence joins TRBV10-1 and TRBJ2-7, with TRBD1 identical over 7 bases. The V and J ends lost 7 bases and 4 bases, in that order; junction bases with no gene match: 19. Germline lookup yields CDR1 WNHNN and CDR2 SYGVQD (reference sequence). The CDR3 runs 17 residues.

The V call is TRBV28, the J call TRBJ1-2; the D gene is possibly TRBD1 (6 bases). The V gene's germline CDR1 is MDHEN and CDR2 SYDVKM. V shed 5 bases and J shed 7 bases, with 14 bases lying between them. The CDR3 has 13 residues. This CDR3 is CASSLRQAGGYTF. CDR3 sequence (DNA): TGTGCCAGCAGTCTCAGACAGGCCGGTGGCTACACCTTC.

The chain couples TRBV27 to TRBJ2-1; 9 bases are shared with TRBD2. J gave up 8 bases and V 1 base, and 3 bases lay outside the gene matches. Looked up from germline, CDR1 is MNHEY and CDR2 is SMNVEV (reference sequence). CDR3 length: 14 residues. As DNA, the CDR3 is TGTGCCAGCAGTTTATTAGCGGGAGTACATGAGCAGTTCTTC. Its protein product is CASSLLAGVHEQFF.

The chain employs TRBV18 and TRBJ1-1, with a weak D call TRBD1 (5 bases). Germline CDR1 reads KGHSH; CDR2 reads LQKENI. V was pared by 6 bases and J by 5 bases, with 22 bases between. CDR3 length equals 16 residues. CDR3 protein: CASSLTGWGGETEAFF. CDR3 bases: TGTGCCAGCTCGCTTACCGGCTGGGGAGGGGAAACTGAAGCTTTCTTT.